This TCR beta chain is drawn from a study of OX40 agonist ivuxolimab in advanced cancers. Study-wide results and caveats: Individuals who were partial responders at 0.1-3.0 mg/kg had clonal expansion that ranked among the lowest.

Only in-frame clones appear in the TCRdb table, and some are missing; sequencing was by immunoSEQ multiplex PCR. The table shows 10,000 or so clones, with roughly 70% occurring only once. Comments on this clone: No antigen is known for it.

The J segment lost 2 bases and the V segment lost 4 bases, leaving 8 bases of the junction unmatched. The CDR3 totals 17 residues. Germline CDR1 SGHTA, CDR2 FQGNSA. This receptor was taken from an adult with an advanced solid tumor such as melanoma, head and neck, liver or kidney cancer. V gene TRBV7-2 combines with J gene TRBJ2-5; 12 nucleotides align to TRBD2. Sequenced here: CD4+ or CD8+ T cells sorted from blood, sampled in a trial of the OX40 agonist ivuxolimab. The DNA of the CDR3 is TGTGCCAGCAGCTCTGCCCCTAGCGGGAGGGGACAAGAGACCCAGTACTTC. Protein sequence: CASSSAPSGRGQETQYF.